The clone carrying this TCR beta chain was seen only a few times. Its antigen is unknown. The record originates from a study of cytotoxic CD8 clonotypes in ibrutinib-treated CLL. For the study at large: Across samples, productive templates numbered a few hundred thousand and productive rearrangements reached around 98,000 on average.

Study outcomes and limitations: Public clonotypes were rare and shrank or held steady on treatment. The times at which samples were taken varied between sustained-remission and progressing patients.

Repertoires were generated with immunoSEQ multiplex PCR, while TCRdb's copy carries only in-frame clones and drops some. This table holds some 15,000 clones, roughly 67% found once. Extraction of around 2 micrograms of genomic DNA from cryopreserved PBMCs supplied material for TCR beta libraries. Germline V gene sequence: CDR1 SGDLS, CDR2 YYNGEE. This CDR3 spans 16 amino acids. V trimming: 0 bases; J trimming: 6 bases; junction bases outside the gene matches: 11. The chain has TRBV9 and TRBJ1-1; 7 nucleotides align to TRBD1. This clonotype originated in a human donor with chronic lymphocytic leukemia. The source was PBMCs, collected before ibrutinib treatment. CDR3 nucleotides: TGTGCCAGCAGCGTAGGGGGTGCAGGGGGTCTCGCTGAAGCTTTCTTT. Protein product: CASSVGGAGGLAEAFF.